This TCR beta chain was retrieved from a study of glioma-infiltrating T cells. Whole-study results and caveats: Only very few CDR3 sequences appeared in both tissue and blood. Non-neoplastic patients had below-expected tissue-blood divergence, while all gliomas exceeded expectation.

TCR alpha and beta CDR3 regions were amplified from RNA using iRepertoire nested multiplex PCR. TCRdb ran MiXCR on the multiplex PCR reads and lists one entry per CDR3 protein. The data contain around 170,000 distinct CDR3 sequences, around 45% of them seen just once; the ten biggest clones take up around 4.9%. In its sample, this clonotype was seen many times. Its target is unknown. V lost 3 bases, J lost 0 bases, and 15 bases lay in between. The germline gives CDR1 SGHAT, CDR2 FQNNGV. The CDR3 contains 17 residues. This receptor was taken from a human donor with low-grade glioma or glioblastoma, undergoing nonglioma brain surgery, or in good health (not recorded which). The chain is built from TRBV11-2 and TRBJ1-3, with D unresolved. The material sequenced was glioma tissue, nonneoplastic brain tissue, or PBMCs (not recorded which). The CDR3 spells CASSFSGRLYSGNTIYF. For the CDR3, the DNA is TGTGCCAGCAGCTTTTCCGGCAGACTTTACTCTGGAAACACCATATATTTT.